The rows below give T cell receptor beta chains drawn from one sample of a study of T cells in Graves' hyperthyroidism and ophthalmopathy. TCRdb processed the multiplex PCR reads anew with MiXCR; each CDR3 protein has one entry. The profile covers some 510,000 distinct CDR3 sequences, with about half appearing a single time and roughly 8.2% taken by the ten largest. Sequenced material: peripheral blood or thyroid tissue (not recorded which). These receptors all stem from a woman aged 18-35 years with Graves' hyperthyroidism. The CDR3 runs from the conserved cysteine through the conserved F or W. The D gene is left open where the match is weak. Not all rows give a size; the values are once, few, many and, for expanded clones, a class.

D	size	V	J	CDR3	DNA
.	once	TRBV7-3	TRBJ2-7	CASSLSPGVYEQYF	TGTGCTAGCAGCTTATCCCCAGGGGTGTACGAGCAGTACTTC
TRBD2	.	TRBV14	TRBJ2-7	CASSQVRREGRPYEQYF	TGTGCCAGCAGCCAAGTTCGGCGGGAGGGTAGGCCCTACGAGCAGTACTTC
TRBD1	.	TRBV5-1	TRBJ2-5	CASSLEGQEGETQYF	TGCGCCAGCAGCTTAGAGGGACAGGAGGGAGAGACCCAGTACTTC
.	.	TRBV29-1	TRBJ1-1	CSASAYGGQLNTEAFF	TGCAGTGCTAGCGCCTACGGGGGACAACTTAACACTGAAGCTTTCTTT
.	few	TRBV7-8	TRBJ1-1	CASSLGAGIYTEAFF	TGTGCCAGCAGCTTAGGGGCAGGGATATACACTGAAGCTTTCTTT
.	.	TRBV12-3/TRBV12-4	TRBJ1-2	CASSLGALYGYTF	TGTGCCAGCAGTTTAGGGGCCCTCTATGGCTACACCTTC
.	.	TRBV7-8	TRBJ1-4	CASSLEARYNEKLFF	TGTGCCAGCAGCTTAGAGGCGAGGTATAATGAAAAACTGTTTTTT
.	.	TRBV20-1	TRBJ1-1	CSAREGEGGGTEAFF	TGCAGTGCTAGAGAAGGCGAGGGAGGGGGCACTGAAGCTTTCTTT
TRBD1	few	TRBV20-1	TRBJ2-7	CSAAPGGQYEQYF	TGCAGTGCTGCCCCAGGGGGCCAATACGAGCAGTACTTC
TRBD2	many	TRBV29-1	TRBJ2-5	CSARGDGETQYF	TGCAGCGCCCGGGGGGACGGAGAGACCCAGTACTTC
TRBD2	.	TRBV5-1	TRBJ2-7	CASSFSGRAYGEQYF	TGCGCCAGCAGCTTCAGCGGGAGGGCCTATGGGGAGCAGTACTTC
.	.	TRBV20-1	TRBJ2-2	CSARGTGELFF	TGCAGTGCTAGAGGCACCGGGGAGCTGTTTTTT
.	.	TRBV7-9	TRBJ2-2	CASSLGALTGPPGTGELFF	TGTGCCAGCAGCTTAGGTGCCCTGACAGGTCCTCCGGGGACCGGGGAGCTGTTTTTT
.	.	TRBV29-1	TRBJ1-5	CSQDGGLGNQPQHF	TGCAGCCAAGACGGGGGATTGGGCAATCAGCCCCAGCATTTT
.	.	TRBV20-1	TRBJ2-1	CSAPTLRSYNEQFF	TGCAGTGCCCCCACTTTGCGGTCGTACAATGAGCAGTTCTTC
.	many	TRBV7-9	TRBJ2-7	CASSSNVRDYEQYF	TGTGCCAGCAGCTCCAACGTGCGGGATTACGAGCAGTACTTC
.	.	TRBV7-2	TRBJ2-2	CASSTGTGRAGEPFF	TGTGCCAGCAGCACGGGAACAGGGCGAGCCGGGGAGCCGTTTTTT
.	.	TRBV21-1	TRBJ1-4	CASSSRQGARKKLFF	TGTGCCAGCAGCAGTCGACAGGGGGCAAGGAAAAAACTGTTTTTT
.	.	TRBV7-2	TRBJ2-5	CASSLTEAQYF	TGTGCCAGCAGCTTGACCGAGGCCCAGTACTTC
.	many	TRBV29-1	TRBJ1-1	CSVKGDLNTEAFF	TGCAGCGTAAAGGGGGACCTTAACACTGAAGCTTTCTTT
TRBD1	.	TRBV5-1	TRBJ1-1	CASSLAGTGGLDTEAFF	TGCGCCAGCAGCTTGGCAGGGACAGGGGGTTTGGACACTGAAGCTTTCTTT
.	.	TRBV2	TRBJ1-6	CASSSRDTYVDSPLHF	TGTGCCAGCAGTTCCCGGGACACTTATGTAGATTCACCCCTCCACTTT
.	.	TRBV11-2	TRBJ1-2	CASSPGRGQGYTF	TGTGCCAGCAGCCCCGGGCGGGGGCAAGGCTACACCTTC
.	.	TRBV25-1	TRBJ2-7	CASSLMHPLHEQYF	TGTGCCAGCAGTTTGATGCACCCCCTTCACGAGCAGTACTTC
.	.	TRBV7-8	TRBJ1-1	CASSGRGFRSWTEAFF	TGTGCCAGCAGTGGGAGGGGCTTCAGGTCTTGGACTGAAGCTTTCTTT
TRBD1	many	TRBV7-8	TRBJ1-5	CASGQGSNQPQHF	TGTGCCAGCGGACAGGGTAGCAATCAGCCCCAGCATTTT
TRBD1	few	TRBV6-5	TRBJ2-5	CASSLWDRAQETQYF	TGTGCCAGCAGTTTATGGGACAGGGCACAAGAGACCCAGTACTTC
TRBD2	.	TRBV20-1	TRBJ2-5	CSARGDMLAGKGETQYF	TGCAGTGCTAGGGGGGATATGTTAGCGGGAAAAGGAGAGACCCAGTACTTC
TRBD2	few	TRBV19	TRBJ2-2	CASTRRGFTGELFF	TGTGCCAGTACCCGGCGGGGGTTCACCGGGGAGCTGTTTTTT
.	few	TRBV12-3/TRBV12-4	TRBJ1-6	CASTRTGYNSPLHF	TGTGCCAGCACCCGAACAGGGTATAATTCACCCCTCCACTTT
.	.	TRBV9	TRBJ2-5	CASSSGDEETQYF	TGTGCCAGCAGCTCAGGGGACGAAGAGACCCAGTACTTC
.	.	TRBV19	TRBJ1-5	CASSIKKARGNQPQHF	TGTGCCAGTAGTATCAAAAAAGCGAGAGGCAATCAGCCCCAGCATTTT
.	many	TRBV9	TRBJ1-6	CASSVRGGNSPLHF	TGTGCCAGCAGCGTCAGGGGTGGTAATTCACCCCTCCACTTT
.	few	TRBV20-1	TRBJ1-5	CSSGRLSNQPQHF	TGCAGTTCGGGACGGTTGAGCAATCAGCCCCAGCATTTT
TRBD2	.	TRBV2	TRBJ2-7	CASRPRRGTSGEQYF	TGTGCCAGCAGGCCTCGGCGGGGGACTAGCGGCGAGCAGTACTTC
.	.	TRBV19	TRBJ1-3	CASSPSQGSGNAIYF	TGTGCCAGTAGCCCCTCCCAGGGGTCTGGAAACGCCATATATTTT
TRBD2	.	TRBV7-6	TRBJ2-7	CASSSGLAGIYEQYF	TGTGCCAGCAGCTCGGGACTAGCGGGGATCTACGAGCAGTACTTC
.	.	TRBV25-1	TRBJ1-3	CASRGGAYSGNTIYF	TGTGCCAGCAGAGGGGGGGCCTACTCTGGAAACACCATATATTTT
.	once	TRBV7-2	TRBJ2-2	CASSPKVQDPGELFF	TGCGCCAGCAGCCCCAAAGTTCAGGACCCCGGGGAGCTGTTTTTT
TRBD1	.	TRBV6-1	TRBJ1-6	CASSEAEDRARNSPLHF	TGTGCCAGCAGTGAAGCTGAGGACAGGGCTAGGAATTCACCCCTCCACTTT
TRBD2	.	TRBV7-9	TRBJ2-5	CASSSISGQETQYF	TGTGCCAGCAGCTCTATTAGCGGGCAAGAGACCCAGTACTTC
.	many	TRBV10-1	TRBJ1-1	CASTKGIDTEAFF	TGCGCCAGCACCAAGGGAATCGACACTGAAGCTTTCTTT
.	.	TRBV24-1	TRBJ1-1	CASSYASNTEAFF	TGTGCCAGCAGTTACGCCAGTAACACTGAAGCTTTCTTT
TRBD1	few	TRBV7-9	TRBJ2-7	CASSFSLRTGAPYEQYF	TGTGCCAGCAGCTTTTCTCTGCGGACAGGGGCCCCCTACGAGCAGTACTTC
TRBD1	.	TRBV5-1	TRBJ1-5	CASSLDGRGRGFQHF	TGCGCCAGCAGCTTGGATGGTAGGGGGCGTGGATTTCAGCATTTT